The subject of this entry is one T cell receptor beta chain. These data are taken from a study of blood T cell repertoires in COVID-19. Germline V gene lookup returns CDR1 LNHDA and CDR2 SQIVND (reference sequence). Between the trimmed V and J ends, which lost 6 bases and 6 bases, there was a span of 18 bases. This CDR3 has 15 amino acids. The repertoire was sequenced with immunoSEQ multiplex PCR; TCRdb's copy has only in-frame clones and lacks some. Here the sample spans over 100,000 clones, around 89% being singletons. The TCR originated in a man aged 45-65 years with acute or convalescent COVID-19. The chain uses TRBV19 and TRBJ1-5; D unclear. The sample taken for sequencing was peripheral blood. DNA of the CDR3: TGTGCCAGTAGGGCAGAGGGAGGGAAGGGTCAGCCCCAGCATTTT. Translating it yields CASRAEGGKGQPQHF.